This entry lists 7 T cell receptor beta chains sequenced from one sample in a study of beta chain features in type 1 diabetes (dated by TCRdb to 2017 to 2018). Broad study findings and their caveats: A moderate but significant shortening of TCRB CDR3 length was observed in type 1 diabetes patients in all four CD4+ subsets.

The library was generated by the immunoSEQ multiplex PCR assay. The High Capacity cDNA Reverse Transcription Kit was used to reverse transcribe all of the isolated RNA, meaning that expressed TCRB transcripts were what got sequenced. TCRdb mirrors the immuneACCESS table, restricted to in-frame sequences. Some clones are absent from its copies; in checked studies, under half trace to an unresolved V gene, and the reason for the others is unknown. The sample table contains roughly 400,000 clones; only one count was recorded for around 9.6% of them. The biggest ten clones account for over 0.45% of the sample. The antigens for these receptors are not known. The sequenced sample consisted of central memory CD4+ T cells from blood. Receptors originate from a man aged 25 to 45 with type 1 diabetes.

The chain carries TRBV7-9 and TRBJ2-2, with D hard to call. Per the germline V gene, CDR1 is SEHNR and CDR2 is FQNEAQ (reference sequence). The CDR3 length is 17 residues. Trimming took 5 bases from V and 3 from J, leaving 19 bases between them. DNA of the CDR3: TGTGCCAGCAGCAAGTTAATGATGGTTACTCACACCGGGGAGCTGTTTTTT. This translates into CASSKLMMVTHTGELFF.

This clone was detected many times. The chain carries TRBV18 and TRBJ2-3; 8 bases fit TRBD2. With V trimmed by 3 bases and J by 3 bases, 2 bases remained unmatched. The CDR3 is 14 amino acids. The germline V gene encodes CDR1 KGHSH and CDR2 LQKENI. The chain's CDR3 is CASSPGLATDTQYF. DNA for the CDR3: TGTGCCAGCTCACCTGGACTAGCAACAGATACGCAGTATTTT.

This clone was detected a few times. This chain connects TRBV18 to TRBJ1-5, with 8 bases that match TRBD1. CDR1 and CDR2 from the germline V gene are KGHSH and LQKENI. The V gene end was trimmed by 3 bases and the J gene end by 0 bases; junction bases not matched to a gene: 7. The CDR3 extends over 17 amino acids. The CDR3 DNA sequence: TGTGCCAGCTCACCCACAGGGGGTCGATATAGCAATCAGCCCCAGCATTTT. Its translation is CASSPTGGRYSNQPQHF. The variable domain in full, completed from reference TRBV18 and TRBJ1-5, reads NAGVMQNPRHLVRRRGQEARLRCSPMKGHSHVYWYRQLPEEGLKFMVYLQKENIIDESGMPKERFSAEFPKEGPSILRIQQVVRGDSAAYFCASSPTGGRYSNQPQHFGDGTRLSIL.

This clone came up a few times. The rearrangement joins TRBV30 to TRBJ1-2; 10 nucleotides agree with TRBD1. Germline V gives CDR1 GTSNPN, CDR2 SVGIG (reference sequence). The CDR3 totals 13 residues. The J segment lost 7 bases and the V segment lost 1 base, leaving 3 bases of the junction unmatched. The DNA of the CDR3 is TGTGCCTGGAGTGCTGGGACAGGGGCTGGCTACACCTTC. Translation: CAWSAGTGAGYTF.

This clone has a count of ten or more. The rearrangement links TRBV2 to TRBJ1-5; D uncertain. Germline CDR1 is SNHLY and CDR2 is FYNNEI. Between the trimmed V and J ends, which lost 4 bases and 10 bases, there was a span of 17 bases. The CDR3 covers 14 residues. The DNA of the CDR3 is TGTGCCAGCAGTGTAAGGAGTAAGACTGATCCCCAGCATTTT. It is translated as CASSVRSKTDPQHF.

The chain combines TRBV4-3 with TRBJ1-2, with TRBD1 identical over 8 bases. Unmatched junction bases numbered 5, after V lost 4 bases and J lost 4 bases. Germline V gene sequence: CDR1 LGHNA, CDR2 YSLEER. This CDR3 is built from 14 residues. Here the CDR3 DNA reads TGCGCCAGCAGCCTAGAGACAGGGGCCTATGGCTACACCTTC. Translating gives CASSLETGAYGYTF.

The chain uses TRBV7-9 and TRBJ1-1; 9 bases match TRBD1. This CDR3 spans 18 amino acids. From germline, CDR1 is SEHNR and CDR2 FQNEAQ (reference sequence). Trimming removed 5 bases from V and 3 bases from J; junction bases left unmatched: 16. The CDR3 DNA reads TGTGCCAGCAGCACCTACAGGGGGCTATTCGGGATGGACACTGAAGCTTTCTTT. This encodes CASSTYRGLFGMDTEAFF.